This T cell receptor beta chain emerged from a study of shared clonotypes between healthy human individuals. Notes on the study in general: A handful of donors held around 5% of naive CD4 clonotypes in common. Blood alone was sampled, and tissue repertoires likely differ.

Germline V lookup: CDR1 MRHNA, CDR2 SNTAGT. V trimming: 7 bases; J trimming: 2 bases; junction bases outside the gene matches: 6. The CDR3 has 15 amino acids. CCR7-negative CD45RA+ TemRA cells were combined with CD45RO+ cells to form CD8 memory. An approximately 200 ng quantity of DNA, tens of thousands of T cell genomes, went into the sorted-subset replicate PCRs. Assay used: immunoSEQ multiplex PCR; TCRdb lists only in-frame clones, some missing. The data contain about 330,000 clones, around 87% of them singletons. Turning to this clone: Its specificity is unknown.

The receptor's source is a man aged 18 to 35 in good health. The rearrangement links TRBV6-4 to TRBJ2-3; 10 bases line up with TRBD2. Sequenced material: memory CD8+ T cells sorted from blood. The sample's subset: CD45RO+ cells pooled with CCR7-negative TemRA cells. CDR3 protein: CASTTSGEDTDTQYF. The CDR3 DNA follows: TGTGCCAGCACTACTAGCGGGGAGGACACAGATACGCAGTATTTT.